This T cell receptor (beta chain) was identified during a study of T cell repertoires in cytomegalovirus infection. V trimming: 2 bases; J trimming: 4 bases; junction bases outside the gene matches: 3. Germline V gene sequence: CDR1 SGHRS, CDR2 YFSETQ. This CDR3 has 15 amino acids. Study-wide findings and caveats: HLA-C-restricted CMV clonotypes gave the most frequent clonotype in two of eight donors.

As regards this clonotype: Its antigen remains unidentified.

TCRdb re-derived calls from the reads in MiXCR, one entry per CDR3 protein. This table has 250,000 to 350,000 distinct CDR3 sequences, roughly 23% appearing once. Sequencing was done on a sample of PBMCs. This TCR derives from a human donor in good health (CMV status not recorded). Some clones in this sample may be carry-over from other donors' samples. The chain links TRBV5-1 to TRBJ2-1, with 10 bases matching TRBD2. Here the CDR3 reads CASSFLAGDYNEQFF. The CDR3, as DNA: TGCGCCAGCAGCTTCCTAGCGGGAGATTACAATGAGCAGTTCTTC.